This T cell receptor (beta chain) was identified during a study of shared clonotypes between healthy human individuals. This clone was counted a few times. The method was immunoSEQ multiplex PCR; TCRdb's version includes in-frame clones alone and lacks a portion of them. The sample holds 85,000 to 100,000 clones, around 67% seen once. The material sequenced was memory CD8+ T cells sorted from blood. Documented subset: CD45RO+ cells pooled with CCR7-negative TemRA cells. The clonotype originates from a young man in good health.

CDR3 region: CASSGPATNNEQFF. CDR3 nucleotide sequence: TGCGCCAGCAGTGGCCCGGCGACTAACAATGAGCAGTTCTTC. The gene calls are TRBV10-2 and TRBJ2-1; D perhaps matches TRBD2 (5 bases). V dropped 4 bases and J dropped 5 bases, with 12 bases sitting between them. CDR1 and CDR2 from the germline V gene are WSHSY and SAAADI. This CDR3 has 14 amino acids.